The rows below give T cell receptor beta chains drawn from one sample of a study of blood T cell repertoires in COVID-19. Repertoires were generated with immunoSEQ multiplex PCR, while TCRdb's copy carries only in-frame clones and drops some. Counted here are 370,000 or so clones, over 65% occurring once; the ten biggest clones make up roughly 1.1%. The sequenced material came from peripheral blood. All receptors derive from a human donor with acute or convalescent COVID-19. The donor label of this sample is uncertain. Each CDR3 is given with its conserved first and last residue. A D gene is named only where the DNA matches it firmly. Clone size is not always given. Where it is, it says once, few, many or a class for expanded clones.

D gene	V gene	J gene	clone size	CDR3 protein	CDR3 DNA
TRBD2	TRBV30	TRBJ2-7	-	CAWSLGGLAYEQYF	TGTGCCTGGAGTCTGGGCGGACTAGCGTACGAGCAGTACTTC
-	TRBV6-1	TRBJ1-1	-	CASSSSGLMNTEAFF	TGTGCCAGCAGTTCGTCAGGGCTCATGAACACTGAAGCTTTCTTT
TRBD1	TRBV7-9	TRBJ2-3	-	CASSYRDRVLDTQYF	TGTGCCAGCAGCTACCGGGACAGGGTCCTGGATACGCAGTATTTT
-	TRBV6-5	TRBJ2-5	-	CASLGFETQYF	TGTGCCAGCCTAGGCTTCGAGACCCAGTACTTC
-	TRBV2	TRBJ1-2	-	CASSRAGGSSGYTF	TGTGCCAGCAGCCGTGCGGGGGGCAGCTCTGGCTACACCTTC
TRBD2	TRBV27	TRBJ2-6	few	CASKIGGSVLTF	TGTGCCAGCAAGATCGGGGGGAGCGTCCTGACTTTC
TRBD2	TRBV4-1	TRBJ2-3	-	CASSRAGATQYF	TGCGCCAGCAGCCGAGCGGGGGCTACGCAGTATTTT
-	TRBV19	TRBJ1-1	-	CASRPRQETTEAFF	TGTGCCAGTAGACCCCGACAGGAAACCACTGAAGCTTTCTTT
TRBD1	TRBV7-2	TRBJ1-3	-	CASSLHRGAPSGNTIYF	TGTGCCAGCAGCTTACACAGGGGAGCCCCCTCTGGAAACACCATATATTTT
TRBD2	TRBV27	TRBJ2-1	-	CASSLFSNRLAGTNEQFF	TGTGCCAGCAGTTTATTTTCAAATCGACTAGCGGGGACGAATGAGCAGTTCTTC
-	TRBV5-4	TRBJ2-1	once	CASSPGGMKSYNEQFF	TGTGCCAGCAGCCCCGGCGGTATGAAGTCCTACAATGAGCAGTTCTTC
TRBD1	TRBV6-5	TRBJ1-5	-	CASGGTANQPQHF	TGTGCCAGCGGCGGGACAGCAAATCAGCCCCAGCATTTT
-	TRBV7-2	TRBJ1-1	-	CASSLFGAKNTEAFF	TGTGCCAGCAGCTTATTTGGGGCAAAGAACACTGAAGCTTTCTTT
-	TRBV7-2	TRBJ2-1	-	CASSPRARALSNEQFF	TGTGCCAGCAGCCCCCGAGCACGCGCGCTGTCCAATGAGCAGTTCTTC
-	TRBV11-2	TRBJ1-6	-	CASSLVGLSPLHF	TGTGCCAGCAGCTTAGTGGGGCTTTCACCCCTCCACTTT
-	TRBV25-1	TRBJ1-3	-	CASSDPRGNSGNTIYF	TGTGCCAGCAGTGACCCACGTGGCAATTCTGGAAACACCATATATTTT
-	TRBV27	TRBJ2-3	-	CASRPRGLDTDTQYF	TGTGCCAGCAGGCCACGAGGGCTTGACACAGATACGCAGTATTTT
-	TRBV6-1	TRBJ2-3	once	CASSERGTDTQYF	TGTGCCAGCAGTGAACGGGGGACAGATACGCAGTATTTT
-	TRBV5-4	TRBJ1-4	-	CASSPEGRDEKLFF	TGTGCCAGCAGCCCTGAGGGTCGGGATGAAAAACTGTTTTTT
TRBD1	TRBV5-6	TRBJ2-5	-	CASSLVDRGGLGTQYF	TGTGCCAGCAGCCTCGTGGACAGGGGTGGGTTAGGGACCCAGTACTTC
TRBD1	TRBV29-1	TRBJ1-1	-	CSVARDRVAEAFF	TGCAGCGTTGCTCGGGACAGGGTGGCTGAAGCCTTCTTT
TRBD2	TRBV6-5	TRBJ2-2	-	CASGNLAGGTGELFF	TGTGCCAGCGGTAATCTAGCGGGAGGCACCGGGGAGCTGTTTTTT
TRBD2	TRBV11-2	TRBJ2-1	once	CASSLTSGSYNEQFF	TGTGCCAGCAGCTTGACTAGCGGGAGCTACAATGAGCAGTTCTTC
-	TRBV11-2	TRBJ2-1	-	CASSYRQRAYNEQFF	TGTGCCAGCAGCTACCGACAGAGAGCCTACAATGAGCAGTTCTTC
-	TRBV6-5	TRBJ2-2	-	CASSYSRVSGELFF	TGTGCCAGCAGTTACTCCCGGGTATCCGGGGAGCTGTTTTTT
-	TRBV19	TRBJ2-7	-	CASSPDWGDYEQYF	TGTGCCAGTAGCCCCGATTGGGGGGACTACGAGCAGTACTTC
-	TRBV7-9	TRBJ1-4	-	CASSLVVTREQGYEKLFF	TGTGCCAGCAGCTTAGTCGTAACCCGAGAACAGGGATATGAAAAACTGTTTTTT
-	TRBV5-6	TRBJ1-2	-	CASSFLGAHKWDGYTF	TGTGCCAGCAGCTTTTTGGGGGCCCACAAATGGGATGGCTACACCTTC
TRBD1	TRBV7-9	TRBJ1-2	-	CASSSLGDRDGYTF	TGTGCCAGCAGCTCTCTGGGGGACAGGGATGGCTACACCTTC
-	TRBV19	TRBJ1-5	few	CASSGRKQFSNQPQHF	TGTGCCAGTAGTGGGCGTAAACAGTTTAGCAATCAGCCCCAGCATTTT
TRBD2	TRBV7-9	TRBJ2-1	-	CASSPPWVAGGWGQFF	TGTGCCAGCAGCCCGCCGTGGGTAGCGGGAGGGTGGGGGCAGTTCTTC
-	TRBV2	TRBJ1-1	-	CASSEALRFTEAFF	TGTGCCAGCAGTGAAGCTCTACGGTTCACTGAAGCTTTCTTT
-	TRBV7-6	TRBJ1-2	-	CAPPPRERQGPNGYTF	TGTGCCCCACCCCCCCGAGAGCGCCAGGGTCCGAATGGCTACACCTTC
TRBD1	TRBV5-1	TRBJ1-5	few	CASSWSTGGDQPQHF	TGCGCCAGCAGCTGGAGCACAGGGGGGGATCAGCCCCAGCATTTT
-	TRBV5-1	TRBJ1-1	-	CASSLTGWDTEAFF	TGCGCCAGCAGCTTGACAGGTTGGGACACTGAAGCTTTCTTT
TRBD1	TRBV29-1	TRBJ1-1	-	CSVPGTGYEAFF	TGCAGCGTCCCCGGGACAGGGTATGAAGCTTTCTTT
TRBD2	TRBV30	TRBJ2-1	-	CAWSVRGLAVYNEQFF	TGTGCCTGGAGTGTAAGAGGACTAGCGGTTTACAATGAGCAGTTCTTC